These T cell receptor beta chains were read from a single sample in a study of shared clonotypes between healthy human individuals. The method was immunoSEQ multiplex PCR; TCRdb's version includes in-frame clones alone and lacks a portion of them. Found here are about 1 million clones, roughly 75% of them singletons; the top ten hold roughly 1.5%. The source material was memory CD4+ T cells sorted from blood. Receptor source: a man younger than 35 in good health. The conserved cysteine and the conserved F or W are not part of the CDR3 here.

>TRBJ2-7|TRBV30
AWSVRGQGAAEQY
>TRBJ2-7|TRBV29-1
SVGSGAYEQY
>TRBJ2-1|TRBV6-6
ASLTWDEQF
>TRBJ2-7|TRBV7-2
ASSPIGYEQY
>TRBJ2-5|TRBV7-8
ASSPRTALETQY
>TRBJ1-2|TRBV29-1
SVEGGDKRYT
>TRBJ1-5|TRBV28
ASSLAARQGNQPQH
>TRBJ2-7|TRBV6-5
ASSPAGTVAYEQY
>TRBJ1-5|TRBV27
ASSFTSREPQH
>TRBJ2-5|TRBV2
ASRDHGGAGETQY
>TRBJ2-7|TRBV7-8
ASSLGEQGWMWTYEQY
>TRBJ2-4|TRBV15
ATSRDQMLRY
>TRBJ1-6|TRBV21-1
ASTRMSLLLPLH
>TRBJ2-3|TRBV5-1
ASSSQGSTDTQY
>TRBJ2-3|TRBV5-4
ASRVDSGTDTQY
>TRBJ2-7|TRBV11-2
ASSLISRKGGAFYEQY
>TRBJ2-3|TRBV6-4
ASSPGLAGGTDTQY
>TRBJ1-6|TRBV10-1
ASSGQGDNSPLH
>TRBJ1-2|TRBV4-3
ASSQELQHSYGYT
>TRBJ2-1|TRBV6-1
ASSELGQGGSYNEQF
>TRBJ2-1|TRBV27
ASGRPGLGNNEQF
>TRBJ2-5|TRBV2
ASRAGGLQETQY
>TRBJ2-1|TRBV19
ASSISSSEQF
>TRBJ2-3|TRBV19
ASTLSGTGSFTDTQY
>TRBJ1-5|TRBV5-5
ASSLDVGNQPQH
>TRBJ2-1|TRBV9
ASSPRGSWGNEQF
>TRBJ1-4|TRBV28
ASSFGRSSLKLF
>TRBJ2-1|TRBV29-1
SATGMNEQF
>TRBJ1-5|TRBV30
AWSGGTNQPQH
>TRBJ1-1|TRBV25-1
ASSDRGRGNTEAF
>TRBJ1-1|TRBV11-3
ASSSKGQKMNTEAF
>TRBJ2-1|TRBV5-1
ASSLGTGNNNEQF
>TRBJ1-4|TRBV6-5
ASSWGQGYNEKLF
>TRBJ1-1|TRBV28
ASSLGKNTEAF
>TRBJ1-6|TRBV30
AWMDNRIYNSPLH
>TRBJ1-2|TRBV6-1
ASSGGQGWDGYT
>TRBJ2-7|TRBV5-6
ASSLEPYEQY
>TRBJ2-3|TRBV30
AWSRGGLAGVGTQY
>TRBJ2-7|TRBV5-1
ASSTHRGGEQY
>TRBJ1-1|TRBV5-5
ASSFVGNMNTEAF
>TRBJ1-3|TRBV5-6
ASSIDTRTNTIY
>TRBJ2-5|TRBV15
ATSRGTGAQETQY
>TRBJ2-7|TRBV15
ATSLGTGYEQY
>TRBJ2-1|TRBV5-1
ASSLGQTYNEQF
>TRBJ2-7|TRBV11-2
ASSPGGDRAHVQY